Following are 7 T cell receptor beta chains from one sample sequenced in a study of blood T cell repertoires in COVID-19. The method was immunoSEQ multiplex PCR; TCRdb's version includes in-frame clones alone and lacks a portion of them. Among about 360,000 clones listed, around 90% were seen once. The sequencing input was PBMCs or T cells enriched from blood (not recorded which). These receptors were collected from a woman in her thirties or forties with acute COVID-19.

The genes are TRBV7-9 and TRBJ2-3, with 9 bases that match TRBD1. Germline V gives CDR1 SEHNR, CDR2 FQNEAQ (reference sequence). This CDR3 has 14 residues. J was trimmed by 4 bases and V by 1 base; bases with no gene match: 0. The CDR3 loop is CASSLGTGADTQYF. The CDR3 DNA is TGTGCCAGCAGCTTAGGGACAGGGGCAGATACGCAGTATTTT.

The chain joins TRBV30 to TRBJ2-3; D not certain. Germline V lookup: CDR1 GTSNPN, CDR2 SVGIG (reference sequence). V dropped 1 base and J dropped 2 bases, with 4 bases sitting between them. This CDR3 is built from 12 residues. CDR3 DNA: TGTGCCTGGAGTGAGCTCACAGATACGCAGTATTTT. This gives the protein CAWSELTDTQYF. Full variable domain (missing parts from reference TRBV30 and TRBJ2-3): SQTIHQWPATLVQPVGSPLSLECTVEGTSNPNLYWYRQAAGRGLQLLFYSVGIGQISSEVPQNLSASRPQDRQFILSSKKLLLSDSGFYLCAWSELTDTQYFGPGTRLTVL.

The chain couples TRBV5-1 to TRBJ2-7, with D tentatively TRBD1 (5 bases). Germline-derived CDR1 and CDR2 are SGHRS and YFSETQ. Trimming took off 4 bases at V and 0 bases at J, with 23 bases between the two ends. The CDR3 consists of 18 residues. This chain's CDR3 is CASSTQWAGFFDSYEQYF. CDR3 bases: TGCGCCAGCAGCACCCAGTGGGCAGGGTTTTTTGACTCCTACGAGCAGTACTTC. Filled out from reference TRBV5-1 and TRBJ2-7, the complete variable domain reads KAGVTQTPRYLIKTRGQQVTLSCSPISGHRSVSWYQQTPGQGLQFLFEYFSETQRNKGNFPGRFSGRQFSNSRSEMNVSTLELGDSALYLCASSTQWAGFFDSYEQYFGPGTRLTVT.

The V call is TRBV9, the J call TRBJ2-3; D not certain. Trimming took off 3 bases at V and 2 bases at J, with 13 bases between the two ends. CDR1 is SGDLS and CDR2 is YYNGEE in the germline V gene. The CDR3 has 15 amino acids. CDR3 residues: CASSAGHRPTDTQYF. CDR3 nucleotide sequence: TGTGCCAGCAGCGCGGGTCACCGCCCCACAGATACGCAGTATTTT.

The chain has TRBV10-2 and TRBJ1-4; tentative D call: TRBD1 (6 bases). Trimming stripped 4 bases from V and 8 bases from J, with 14 bases between. CDR1 and CDR2 from the germline V gene are WSHSY and SAAADI. The CDR3 runs to 14 residues. The CDR3 DNA reads as TGCGCCAGCAGTGCGGACAGCCTAGGGGAAAAACTGTTTTTT. Amino acid sequence: CASSADSLGEKLFF.

The chain links TRBV19 to TRBJ1-4, with 8 bases lining up with TRBD1. V lost 3 bases, J lost 5 bases, and 5 bases stayed unmatched. The CDR3 length is 15 residues. Germline V gene data show CDR1 as LNHDA and CDR2 as SQIVND (reference sequence). CDR3 loop: CASSMRDRLNEKLFF. The DNA of the CDR3 is TGTGCCAGTAGTATGCGGGACAGGCTAAATGAAAAACTGTTTTTT. The full variable domain, completed using reference TRBV19 and TRBJ1-4, is DGGITQSPKYLFRKEGQNVTLSCEQNLNHDAMYWYRQDPGQGLRLIYYSQIVNDFQKGDIAEGYSVSREKKESFPLTVTSAQKNPTAFYLCASSMRDRLNEKLFFGSGTQLSVL.

This clone was recorded a few times. V is TRBV6-1 and J is TRBJ2-7; TRBD2 might be the D (6 bases). The CDR3 consists of 16 residues. Trimming took off 2 bases at V and 2 bases at J, with 16 bases between the two ends. Germline values: CDR1 MNHNS, CDR2 SASEGT. CDR3 nucleotides: TGTGCCAGCAGTGAACCCTGGACTAAGGGCACCTACGAGCAGTACTTC. This codes for CASSEPWTKGTYEQYF.